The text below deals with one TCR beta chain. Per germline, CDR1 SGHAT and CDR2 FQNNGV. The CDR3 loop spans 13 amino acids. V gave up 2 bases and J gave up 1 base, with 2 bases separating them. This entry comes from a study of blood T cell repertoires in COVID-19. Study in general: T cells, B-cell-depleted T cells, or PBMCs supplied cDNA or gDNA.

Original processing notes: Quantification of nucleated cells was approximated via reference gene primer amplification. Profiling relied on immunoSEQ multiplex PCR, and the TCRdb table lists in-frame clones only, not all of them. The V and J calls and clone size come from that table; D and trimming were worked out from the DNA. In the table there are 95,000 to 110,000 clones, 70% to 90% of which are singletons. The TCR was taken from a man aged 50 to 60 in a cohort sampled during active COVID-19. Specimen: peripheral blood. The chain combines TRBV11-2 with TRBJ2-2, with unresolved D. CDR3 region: CASSLQNTGELFF. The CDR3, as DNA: TGTGCCAGCAGCTTACAGAACACCGGGGAGCTGTTTTTT.